These 2 T cell receptor beta chains originate from one sample sequenced in a study of regulatory T cells in long-lasting Graves disease. According to the study, TCR beta libraries were built with iRepertoire HTBI primers and CDR3-region Arm-PCR. Each CDR3 protein is one row after TCRdb ran MiXCR on the multiplex PCR reads. The top ten clones hold 40% to 50% of a sample with 650,000 to 850,000 distinct CDR3 sequences, 25% to 35% of them seen once. Noted time point: persistent/refractory GD, antithyroid drugs over 5 years with positive TRAb. TCR sequences were obtained from RNA taken from PBMCs. The sample here was peripheral blood mononuclear cells (PBMCs), taken when the disease was refractory, from a patient treated with antithyroid drugs. These receptors were collected from a female donor with Graves disease.

The chain employs TRBV6-2 or TRBV6-3 and TRBJ1-4, with D perhaps TRBD1 (5 bases). The V end lost 10 bases, the J end lost 5 bases, and 11 bases lay between the germline ends. The V gene's germline CDR1 is MNHEY and CDR2 SVGEGT. This CDR3 is 12 amino acids long. The CDR3 is CATRERNEKLFF. CDR3 in DNA: TGTGCCACCAGGGAGAGGAATGAAAAACTGTTTTTT.

The chain recombines TRBV9 with TRBJ2-2, with D tentatively TRBD2 (6 bases). The length of the CDR3 is 15 residues. V was clipped by 7 bases and J by 6 bases, with 19 bases between them. CDR1 SGDLS and CDR2 YYNGEE come from the germline V gene. CDR3 protein: CASWSTRDVSGELFF. Here the CDR3 DNA reads TGTGCCAGCTGGTCGACTAGGGATGTATCCGGGGAGCTGTTTTTT. Together with reference TRBV9 and TRBJ2-2, the CDR3 gives the full variable domain: DSGVTQTPKHLITATGQRVTLRCSPRSGDLSVYWYQQSLDQGLQFLIQYYNGEERAKGNILERFSAQQFPDLHSELNLSSLELGDSALYFCASWSTRDVSGELFFGEGSRLTVL.